A selection of T cell receptor beta chains follows, all from one sample in a study of T cell responses to AZD1222 COVID-19 vaccine. Clones were read by immunoSEQ multiplex PCR, and TCRdb kept only the in-frame ones, dropping some. The data show 180,000 or so clones, with approximately 95% seen just once and around 0.96% held by the top ten. This material consisted of peripheral blood, taken 28 days after the second dose of the MenACWY control vaccine. These receptors were obtained from an adult who received the MenACWY meningococcal vaccine as a control. Both conserved end residues are part of each CDR3. Fields, in order: D gene, V gene, J gene, clone size, CDR3 length, CDR3 protein, CDR3 DNA. D genes are given only for firm matches. Clone size is not always given. Where it is, it says once, few, many or a class for expanded clones.

>TRBD2|TRBV6-2/TRBV6-3|TRBJ2-1|many|15
CASSYEWGGYNEQFF
TGTGCCAGCAGTTACGAGTGGGGGGGTTACAATGAGCAGTTCTTC
>NA|TRBV20-1|TRBJ2-1|NA|18
CSASTPRGGGGAYNEQFF
TGCAGTGCTAGTACCCCCAGGGGCGGCGGGGGTGCCTACAATGAGCAGTTCTTC
>NA|TRBV18|TRBJ1-4|NA|13
CASFRAVNEKLFF
TGTGCCAGCTTTCGGGCAGTTAATGAAAAACTGTTTTTT
>NA|TRBV20-1|TRBJ2-3|NA|11
CSAPAADTQYF
TGCAGTGCACCCGCGGCCGATACGCAGTATTTT
>TRBD1|TRBV18|TRBJ2-1|NA|15
CASSPSGGVYNEQFF
TGTGCCAGCTCACCGTCAGGGGGCGTCTACAATGAGCAGTTCTTC
>TRBD1|TRBV19|TRBJ1-6|NA|16
CASRTGTGGLNSPLHF
TGTGCCAGTAGAACCGGGACAGGGGGCTTGAATTCACCCCTCCACTTT
>NA|TRBV12-3/TRBV12-4|TRBJ1-1|NA|13
CASRQGSNTEAFF
TGTGCCAGCAGGCAGGGGTCGAACACTGAAGCTTTCTTT
>NA|TRBV7-9|TRBJ1-1|once|13
CASSFDSNTEAFF
TGTGCCAGCAGCTTTGACTCGAACACTGAAGCTTTCTTT
>TRBD1|TRBV19|TRBJ1-6|NA|14
CASRTGVGNSPLHF
TGTGCCAGTAGGACAGGGGTTGGGAATTCACCCCTCCACTTT
>TRBD1|TRBV30|TRBJ1-6|NA|14
CAWKPQGEDSPLHF
TGTGCCTGGAAGCCCCAGGGGGAAGATTCACCCCTCCACTTT
>NA|TRBV28|TRBJ1-5|NA|15
CASSSPPGVNQPQHF
TGTGCCAGCAGTTCTCCGCCGGGGGTCAATCAGCCCCAGCATTTT
>NA|TRBV9|TRBJ1-6|NA|15
CASSVEDRWNSPLHF
TGTGCCAGCAGCGTAGAAGACAGGTGGAATTCACCCCTCCACTTT
>NA|TRBV7-2|TRBJ1-2|NA|14
CASSLGADPYGYTF
TGTGCCAGCAGCTTAGGGGCAGATCCCTATGGCTACACCTTC
>NA|TRBV6-6|TRBJ1-6|NA|12
CASSLQDSPLHF
TGTGCCAGCAGTTTACAGGATTCACCCCTCCACTTT
>NA|TRBV27|TRBJ1-2|NA|15
CASSLSGTVNYGYTF
TGTGCCAGCAGTTTATCAGGGACCGTGAACTATGGCTACACCTTC
>TRBD1|TRBV28|TRBJ1-3|NA|16
CASSLRGQGFRNTIYF
TGTGCCAGCAGTTTGCGGGGACAGGGGTTTAGAAACACCATATATTTT
>NA|TRBV5-4|TRBJ1-1|NA|15
CASSTSGQMNTEAFF
TGTGCCAGCAGCACCAGCGGACAGATGAACACTGAAGCTTTCTTT
>NA|TRBV12-2|TRBJ1-4|NA|15
CASRQRGTANEKLFF
TGTGCAAGTCGCCAACGTGGGACAGCTAATGAAAAACTGTTTTTT
>NA|TRBV3-1/TRBV3-2|TRBJ2-5|once|13
CASRGGTGETQYF
TGTGCCAGCCGAGGGGGAACCGGGGAGACCCAGTACTTC
>NA|TRBV20-1|TRBJ1-2|NA|13
CSASLGGNYGYTF
TGCAGTGCTAGTCTTGGAGGTAACTATGGCTACACCTTC
>NA|TRBV5-8|TRBJ1-2|NA|13
CASSLRTFPPGTF
TGTGCCAGCAGCTTAAGGACCTTTCCCCCGGGCACCTTC
>NA|TRBV15|TRBJ1-4|NA|11
CATYGFEKLFF
TGTGCCACCTATGGGTTTGAAAAACTGTTTTTT
>NA|TRBV6-2/TRBV6-3|TRBJ2-6|NA|16
CASSYRKGYGANVLTF
TGTGCCAGCAGTTACCGAAAGGGTTACGGGGCCAACGTCCTGACTTTC